The subject of this entry is one T cell receptor beta chain. Some clones are missing from TCRdb's copy, which holds only in-frame ones; the method was immunoSEQ multiplex PCR. The table has some 77,000 clones, 80% to 90% seen once. The data belong to a study of technical replicates of blood from a few donors. What was sequenced was PBMCs. The TCR comes from a human donor in good health. Some clones in this sample may be carry-over from other donors' samples.

The CDR3 sequence is CASSLRDRGLTDTQYF. The DNA of the CDR3 is TGTGCCAGCAGCTTACGGGACAGGGGTCTCACAGATACGCAGTATTTT. The chain employs TRBV5-8 and TRBJ2-3; 10 bases align to TRBD1. CDR3 size: 16 residues. Germline CDR1 reads SGHTS; CDR2 reads YDEGEE. Trimming removed 2 bases from V and 2 bases from J; junction bases left unmatched: 5.